Below, 15 T cell receptor beta chains from the same sample are listed, as sequenced in a study of T cell responses to AZD1222 COVID-19 vaccine. This table comes from immunoSEQ multiplex PCR, and its TCRdb copy is limited to in-frame clones, with some not included. The sample holds 100,000 to 150,000 clones, 85% to 90% seen once. The sample here was peripheral blood, taken on day 0 of AZD1222 vaccination. These receptors originate from an adult in good health.

The rearrangement uses TRBV10-3 and TRBJ2-1, with no clear D. The CDR3 is made up of 13 amino acids. Looked up from germline, CDR1 is ENHRY and CDR2 is SYGVKD. V lost 2 bases and J 6 bases, leaving 8 bases between the germline ends. The CDR3 DNA reads as TGTGCCATCAGTGAGACTGCGCCCAATGAGCAGTTCTTC. The encoded protein is CAISETAPNEQFF.

This chain links TRBV29-1 with TRBJ2-2; 10 bases align to TRBD1. CDR3 length: 11 residues. Germline values: CDR1 SQVTM, CDR2 ANQGSEA. The CDR3 DNA follows: TGCGCGGGGACAGGGGCCGGGGAGCTGTTTTTT. Translated: CAGTGAGELFF.

This clone was seen just once. Different DNA sequences within this sample yield the same CDR3. The chain has TRBV7-8 and TRBJ2-7; D gene unclear. CDR1 is SGHVS, CDR2 FQNEAQ, per germline. CDR3 length equals 11 residues. The germline V and J ends were trimmed by 5 bases and 7 bases, with 9 bases remaining between them. The CDR3 is CASSHGGEQYF. In DNA, the CDR3 is TGTGCCAGCAGCCACGGTGGGGAGCAGTACTTC.

The chain recombines TRBV4-3 with TRBJ2-1, with D possibly matching TRBD1 (5 bases). The V and J ends lost 0 bases and 12 bases respectively, with 12 bases between them. The germline CDR1 and CDR2 sequences are LGHNA and YSLEER. The CDR3 extends over 13 amino acids. The CDR3: CASSQDRGYVQFF. The DNA of the CDR3 is TGCGCCAGCAGCCAAGATAGGGGATACGTGCAGTTCTTC.

The DNA for the CDR3 is TGTGCCAGCAGCTCACTCGGGACAGGGGTCCGTCTCGAGACCCAGTACTTC. Amino acids: CASSSLGTGVRLETQYF. The chain recombines TRBV4-2 with TRBJ2-5; TRBD1 agrees at 10 bases. In germline, CDR1 is LGHNA, CDR2 YNFKEQ. The CDR3 consists of 17 residues. Losses at the gene ends were 5 bases for V and 5 bases for J; bases not matched to a gene: 14.

The chain couples TRBV6-5 to TRBJ2-2; D perhaps matches TRBD2 (6 bases). The V and J ends lost 0 bases and 7 bases respectively, with 15 bases between them. The CDR3 spans 16 residues. Germline loops: CDR1 MNHEY, CDR2 SVGAGI. The CDR3 bases are TGTGCCAGCAGTTACTCGACTGCGGGGCTGGGCGGGGAGCTGTTTTTT. Protein sequence: CASSYSTAGLGGELFF.

The chain has TRBV24-1 and TRBJ1-1; D is perhaps TRBD1 (6 bases). The germline V and J ends were trimmed by 4 bases and 1 base, with 12 bases remaining between them. Per germline, CDR1 KGHDR and CDR2 SFDVKD. The CDR3 has 15 residues. The CDR3 is CATSEGARPNTEAFF. CDR3 nucleotide sequence: TGTGCCACCAGTGAGGGGGCGCGCCCGAACACTGAAGCTTTCTTT.

The chain uses TRBV18 and TRBJ1-1, with D maybe TRBD1 (6 bases). The V gene's germline CDR1 is KGHSH and CDR2 LQKENI. The V end was cut by 1 base, the J end by 4 bases, with 16 bases between. The CDR3 has 16 residues. The CDR3 DNA is TGTGCCAGCTCACCACGTGAGGCAGGGGCCACCACTGAAGCTTTCTTT. As protein: CASSPREAGATTEAFF. The whole variable domain, filled in from reference TRBV18 and TRBJ1-1, reads NAGVMQNPRHLVRRRGQEARLRCSPMKGHSHVYWYRQLPEEGLKFMVYLQKENIIDESGMPKERFSAEFPKEGPSILRIQQVVRGDSAAYFCASSPREAGATTEAFFGQGTRLTVV.

V is TRBV7-2 and J is TRBJ2-5, with TRBD1 matching over 10 bases. The V gene end was trimmed by 0 bases and the J gene end by 3 bases; junction bases not matched to a gene: 10. CDR3 size: 18 residues. Per germline, CDR1 SGHTA and CDR2 FQGNSA. In nucleotides, the CDR3 is TGTGCCAGCAGCTTAGCCAATTTCGGACAGGGGGGGAAAGAGACCCAGTACTTC. Its translation is CASSLANFGQGGKETQYF.

This chain uses TRBV6-2 or TRBV6-3 with TRBJ1-2; D uncertain. The V gene lost 5 bases and the J gene lost 7 bases, with 14 bases spanning the gap. The CDR3 sequence is 13 residues long. In germline, CDR1 is MNHEY, CDR2 SVGEGT. The CDR3 DNA reads TGTGCCAGCAGTCGCTCGTCCAACCCTGGCTACACCTTC. The encoded protein is CASSRSSNPGYTF.

This chain uses TRBV19 with TRBJ1-2; D perhaps matches TRBD1 (6 bases). The germline gives CDR1 LNHDA, CDR2 SQIVND (reference sequence). The CDR3 runs 16 residues. V shed 2 bases and J shed 3 bases, with 16 bases lying between them. DNA for the CDR3: TGTGCCAGTAGTATATTTTGGACAGCGGGGGACTATGGCTACACCTTC. Translating it yields CASSIFWTAGDYGYTF.

The chain has TRBV7-2 and TRBJ2-3, with D possibly being TRBD2 (5 bases). Looked up from germline, CDR1 is SGHTA and CDR2 is FQGNSA. The CDR3 has 15 amino acids. V was shortened by 5 bases and J by 1 base, with 13 bases between the two germline ends. CDR3 amino acids: CASSITSWGTDTQYF. DNA for the CDR3: TGTGCCAGCAGCATAACTAGTTGGGGCACAGATACGCAGTATTTT.

This sequence joins TRBV6-6 and TRBJ1-1; D gene unclear. Per the germline V gene, CDR1 is MNHNY and CDR2 is SVGAGI (reference sequence). The CDR3 is made up of 13 amino acids. With 6 bases removed from V and 1 base from J, the gap between germline ends came to 9 bases. CDR3 sequence reads: CASRGFGNTEAFF. CDR3 nucleotide sequence: TGTGCCAGCAGAGGATTTGGGAACACTGAAGCTTTCTTT.

The rearrangement joins TRBV7-2 to TRBJ2-3; D is ambiguous. There are 13 residues in the CDR3. The germline V gene encodes CDR1 SGHTA and CDR2 FQGNSA. Trimming took off 4 bases at V and 1 base at J, with 6 bases between the two ends. CDR3 amino acids: CASSSVGTDTQYF. CDR3 in DNA: TGTGCCAGCAGCTCGGTGGGCACAGATACGCAGTATTTT. Based on the CDR3 plus reference TRBV7-2 and TRBJ2-3, the full variable domain is GAGVSQSPSNKVTEKGKDVELRCDPISGHTALYWYRQSLGQGLEFLIYFQGNSAPDKSGLPSDRFSAERTGGSVSTLTIQRTQQEDSAVYLCASSSVGTDTQYFGPGTRLTVL.

The V call is TRBV7-2, the J call TRBJ2-2; D is uncertain. CDR3 length: 14 residues. CDR1 is SGHTA and CDR2 is FQGNSA in the germline V gene. Trimming shortened V by 7 bases and J by 5 bases, and 14 bases separated the two germline ends. The CDR3 spells CASTPSPGTGELFF. CDR3 bases: TGTGCCAGCACCCCCTCACCCGGGACCGGGGAGCTGTTTTTT. Full variable domain (rest looked up from reference TRBV7-2 and TRBJ2-2): GAGVSQSPSNKVTEKGKDVELRCDPISGHTALYWYRQSLGQGLEFLIYFQGNSAPDKSGLPSDRFSAERTGGSVSTLTIQRTQQEDSAVYLCASTPSPGTGELFFGEGSRLTVL.